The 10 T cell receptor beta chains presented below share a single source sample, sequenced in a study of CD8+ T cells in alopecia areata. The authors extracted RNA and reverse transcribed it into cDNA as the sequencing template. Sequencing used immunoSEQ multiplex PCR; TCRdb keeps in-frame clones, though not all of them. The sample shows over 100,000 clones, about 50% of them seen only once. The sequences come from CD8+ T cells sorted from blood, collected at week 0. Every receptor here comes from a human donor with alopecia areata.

The CDR3 DNA reads as TGCGCCAGCTCTCCGGGGGGAGGGTATCAGCCCCAGCATTTT. This sequence encodes CASSPGGGYQPQHF. The chain couples TRBV5-1 to TRBJ1-5; D possibly corresponds to TRBD1 (5 bases). The CDR3 runs 14 residues. With 7 bases removed from V and 5 bases from J, the gap between germline ends came to 16 bases. Looked up from germline, CDR1 is SGHRS and CDR2 is YFSETQ.

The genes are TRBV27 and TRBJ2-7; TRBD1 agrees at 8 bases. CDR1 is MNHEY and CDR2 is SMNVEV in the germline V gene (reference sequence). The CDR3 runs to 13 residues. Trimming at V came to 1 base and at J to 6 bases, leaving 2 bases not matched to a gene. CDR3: CASSLWTGSEQYF. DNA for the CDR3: TGTGCCAGCAGTTTATGGACAGGGAGCGAGCAGTACTTC.

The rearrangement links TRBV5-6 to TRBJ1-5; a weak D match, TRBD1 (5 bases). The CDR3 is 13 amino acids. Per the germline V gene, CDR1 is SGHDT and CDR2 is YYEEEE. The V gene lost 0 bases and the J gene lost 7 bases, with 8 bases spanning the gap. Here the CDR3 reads CASSLVGAQPQHF. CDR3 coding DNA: TGTGCCAGCAGCTTGGTTGGGGCACAGCCCCAGCATTTT.

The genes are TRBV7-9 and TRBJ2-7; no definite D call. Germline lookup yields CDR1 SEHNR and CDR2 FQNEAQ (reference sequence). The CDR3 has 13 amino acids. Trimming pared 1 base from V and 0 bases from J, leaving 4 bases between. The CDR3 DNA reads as TGTGCCAGCAGCTTAGGTATCTCCTACGAGCAGTACTTC. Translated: CASSLGISYEQYF.

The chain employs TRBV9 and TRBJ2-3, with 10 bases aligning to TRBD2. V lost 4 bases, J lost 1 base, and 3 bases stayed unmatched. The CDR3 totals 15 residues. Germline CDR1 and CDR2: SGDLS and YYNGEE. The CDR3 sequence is CASSPTSGGTDTQYF. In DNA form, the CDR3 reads TGTGCCAGCAGCCCAACTAGCGGGGGCACAGATACGCAGTATTTT.

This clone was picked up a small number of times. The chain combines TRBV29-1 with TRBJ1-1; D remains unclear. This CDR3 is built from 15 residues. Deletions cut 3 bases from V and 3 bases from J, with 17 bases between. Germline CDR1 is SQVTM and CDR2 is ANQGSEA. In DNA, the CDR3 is TGCAGCGTTGACCTTTATGGCGCGCAAGACACTGAAGCTTTCTTT. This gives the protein CSVDLYGAQDTEAFF.

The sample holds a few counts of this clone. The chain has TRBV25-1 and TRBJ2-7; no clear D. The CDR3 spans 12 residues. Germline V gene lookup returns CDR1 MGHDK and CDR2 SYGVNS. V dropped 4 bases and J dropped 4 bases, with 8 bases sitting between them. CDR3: CASSGTVYEQYF. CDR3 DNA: TGTGCCAGCAGTGGAACGGTGTACGAGCAGTACTTC.

CDR3 DNA: TGTGCCTGGGGGGGAAGGAACTCCTACGAGCAGTACTTC. As protein: CAWGGRNSYEQYF. The genes are TRBV30 and TRBJ2-7; D may match TRBD1 or TRBD2 (5 bases each). Germline V gene data show CDR1 as GTSNPN and CDR2 as SVGIG (reference sequence). CDR3 length: 13 amino acids. V was cut by 5 bases and J by 0 bases, with 11 bases left in between.

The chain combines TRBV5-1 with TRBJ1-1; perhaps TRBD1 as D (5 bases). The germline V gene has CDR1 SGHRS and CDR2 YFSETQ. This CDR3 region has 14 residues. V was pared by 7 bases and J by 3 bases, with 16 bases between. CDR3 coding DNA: TGCGCCAGCTTCCGGGACCCCAGCTACACTGAAGCTTTCTTT. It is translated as CASFRDPSYTEAFF.

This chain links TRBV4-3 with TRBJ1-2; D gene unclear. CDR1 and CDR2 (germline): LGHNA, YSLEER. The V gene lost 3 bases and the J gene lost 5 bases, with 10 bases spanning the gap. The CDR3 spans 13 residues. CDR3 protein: CASSHSPVYGYTF. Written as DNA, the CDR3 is TGCGCCAGCAGCCATTCCCCGGTGTATGGCTACACCTTC.